Each of the 28 T cell receptor beta chains below was sequenced from the same sample in a study of OX40 agonist ivuxolimab in advanced cancers. Sequencing used immunoSEQ multiplex PCR; TCRdb keeps in-frame clones, though not all of them. The table includes roughly 140,000 clones, 94% detected once. Sequenced material: CD4+ or CD8+ T cells sorted from blood, taken in a trial of the OX40 agonist ivuxolimab. The origin of the receptors is an adult with an advanced solid tumor such as melanoma, head and neck, liver or kidney cancer.

In DNA, the CDR3 is TGTGCCAGCAGTTACTCCACTAGCGGGTACAATGAGCAGTTCTTC. Its translation: CASSYSTSGYNEQFF. The chain joins TRBV6-5 to TRBJ2-1; the match to TRBD2 covers 9 bases. The V gene end was trimmed by 0 bases and the J gene end by 4 bases; junction bases not matched to a gene: 1. CDR1 is MNHEY and CDR2 is SVGAGI in the germline V gene. The CDR3 extends over 15 amino acids.

The chain recombines TRBV25-1 with TRBJ1-6; the D is unclear. CDR3 length: 14 residues. CDR1 is MGHDK and CDR2 is SYGVNS in the germline V gene. Trimming left V 6 bases short and J 7 bases short, with 13 bases between. The CDR3 sequence: CASSPRGSNSPLHF. Here the CDR3 DNA reads TGTGCCAGCAGCCCCCGGGGATCGAATTCACCCCTCCACTTT. The variable domain in full, with the rest retrieved from reference TRBV25-1 and TRBJ1-6, is EADIYQTPRYLVIGTGKKITLECSQTMGHDKMYWYQQDPGMELHLIHYSYGVNSTEKGDLSSESTVSRIRTEHFPLTLESARPSHTSQYLCASSPRGSNSPLHFGNGTRLTVT.

The chain has TRBV28 and TRBJ1-5; no clear D. V was cut by 3 bases and J by 2 bases, with 11 bases left in between. Germline CDR1 MDHEN, CDR2 SYDVKM. The CDR3 runs 15 residues. The CDR3 region has the DNA TGTGCCAGCAGTTTTGGCCCTGGGGGCAATCAGCCCCAGCATTTT. It yields the protein CASSFGPGGNQPQHF.

The chain couples TRBV18 to TRBJ2-3; D call uncertain. The CDR3 is 14 amino acids. Trimming took off 3 bases at V and 6 bases at J, with 13 bases between the two ends. Germline loops: CDR1 KGHSH, CDR2 LQKENI. The CDR3 reads CASSPLAVRDTQYF. CDR3 bases: TGTGCCAGCTCACCCCTCGCCGTCCGGGATACGCAGTATTTT.

This clone was counted once. The chain couples TRBV6-5 to TRBJ1-2, with D maybe TRBD1 (5 bases). The CDR3 loop spans 16 amino acids. Germline loops: CDR1 MNHEY, CDR2 SVGAGI. V lost 4 bases, J lost 2 bases, and 17 bases lay in between. The CDR3 bases are TGTGCCAGCAGTTCTTCCCCCGAGAGGGACAACTATGGCTACACCTTC. Translated: CASSSSPERDNYGYTF.

The chain combines TRBV27 with TRBJ2-6; D may correspond to TRBD1 or TRBD2 (5 bases each). In germline, CDR1 is MNHEY, CDR2 SMNVEV (reference sequence). The V end was cut by 0 bases, the J end by 2 bases, with 8 bases between. The CDR3 extends over 16 amino acids. CDR3 nucleotide sequence: TGTGCCAGCAGTTTATCGGGGACGGCTGGGGCCAACGTCCTGACTTTC. This gives the protein CASSLSGTAGANVLTF.

The chain uses TRBV18 and TRBJ2-1, with D perhaps being TRBD1 or TRBD2 (5 bases each). CDR1 is KGHSH, CDR2 LQKENI, per germline. This CDR3 spans 14 amino acids. V shed 4 bases and J shed 7 bases, with 14 bases lying between them. Written as DNA, the CDR3 is TGTGCCAGCTCACGGGGGACCCAGGAGAATGAGCAGTTCTTC. It specifies CASSRGTQENEQFF.

The V gene is TRBV7-2, the J gene TRBJ1-5; perhaps TRBD1 as D (5 bases). Trimming pared 6 bases from V and 0 bases from J, leaving 12 bases between. The CDR3 covers 15 residues. Germline CDR1 is SGHTA and CDR2 is FQGNSA. DNA of the CDR3: TGTGCCAGCAGTTTCGACAGCAATAGCAATCAGCCCCAGCATTTT. Protein sequence: CASSFDSNSNQPQHF.

The chain employs TRBV5-5 and TRBJ1-5, with D possibly matching TRBD1 (5 bases). In germline, CDR1 is SGHKS, CDR2 YYEKEE (reference sequence). This CDR3 contains 16 residues. The V and J ends lost 0 bases and 3 bases respectively, with 13 bases between them. The chain's CDR3 is CASSLVGTGINQPQHF. Here the CDR3 DNA reads TGTGCCAGCAGCTTGGTAGGGACTGGGATCAATCAGCCCCAGCATTTT.

The genes are TRBV11-1 and TRBJ1-2; D uncertain. The CDR3 loop spans 14 amino acids. CDR1 SGHAT and CDR2 FQDESV come from the germline V gene (reference sequence). V dropped 0 bases and J dropped 0 bases, with 5 bases sitting between them. This chain's CDR3 is CASSLAATNYGYTF. In nucleotides, the CDR3 is TGTGCCAGCAGCTTAGCGGCCACTAACTATGGCTACACCTTC.

The gene calls are TRBV18 and TRBJ2-5; D call uncertain. The germline gives CDR1 KGHSH, CDR2 LQKENI. Trimming took off 0 bases at V and 1 base at J, with 6 bases between the two ends. This CDR3 is 14 amino acids long. CDR3 in amino acids: CASSPPASQETQYF. In nucleotides, the CDR3 is TGTGCCAGCTCACCACCGGCAAGCCAAGAGACCCAGTACTTC.

Comment on this clone: The junction and the germline gene differ at one end; a read error may be behind it. The chain uses TRBV18 and TRBJ1-1; D is possibly TRBD1 (5 bases). The germline V gene encodes CDR1 KGHSH and CDR2 LQKENI. This CDR3 comprises 15 residues. CDR3 DNA: TGTGCCACCTCAACCCGAGGGGTAGCGAACACTGAAGCTTTCTTT. The encoded protein is CATSTRGVANTEAFF.

The chain links TRBV5-4 to TRBJ2-5, with no clear D. V lost 4 bases and J 4 bases, leaving 14 bases between the germline ends. The CDR3 is 14 residues long. Germline values: CDR1 SGHNT, CDR2 YYREEE (reference sequence). In nucleotides, the CDR3 is TGTGCCAGCAGCCACGGGTCCCTGGGAGAGACCCAGTACTTC. This gives the protein CASSHGSLGETQYF.

The V gene is TRBV19, the J gene TRBJ1-5, with a tentative D call TRBD1 (6 bases). The germline gives CDR1 LNHDA, CDR2 SQIVND (reference sequence). Between the trimmed V and J ends, which lost 5 bases and 4 bases, there was a span of 15 bases. The CDR3 contains 15 residues. The CDR3 loop reads CASSEQAGANQPQHF. The CDR3 nucleotides read TGTGCCAGTAGTGAGCAGGCAGGGGCTAATCAGCCCCAGCATTTT.

J is TRBJ2-2 and V is TRBV13, with 8 bases identical to TRBD2. The CDR3 has 18 amino acids. Germline V lookup: CDR1 PRHDT, CDR2 FYEKMQ (reference sequence). Losses at the gene ends were 7 bases for V and 4 bases for J; bases not matched to a gene: 17. The chain's CDR3 is CASTRGGSGRNPTGELFF. In DNA, the CDR3 is TGTGCCAGCACCCGCGGGGGCAGCGGGAGAAATCCCACCGGGGAGCTGTTTTTT.

The rearrangement links TRBV7-8 to TRBJ2-1; D unclear. This CDR3 is 16 amino acids long. V lost 4 bases and J lost 6, with 19 bases in between. From germline, CDR1 is SGHVS and CDR2 FQNEAQ. The CDR3 sequence: CASSWAWPTVSNEQFF. CDR3 nucleotides: TGTGCCAGCAGCTGGGCGTGGCCCACCGTTAGCAATGAGCAGTTCTTC.

The V call is TRBV2, the J call TRBJ1-2; D is unresolved. The germline V and J ends were trimmed by 4 bases and 3 bases, with 9 bases remaining between them. The CDR3 totals 13 residues. Germline V gives CDR1 SNHLY, CDR2 FYNNEI. The CDR3, as DNA: TGTGCCAGCAGTGTTGAGGTGGACTATGGCTACACCTTC. Translated: CASSVEVDYGYTF.

This clone was detected only once. The V call is TRBV7-2, the J call TRBJ2-4; maybe TRBD2 (5 bases). This CDR3 has 13 residues. The V gene lost 5 bases and the J gene lost 4 bases, with 9 bases spanning the gap. Germline V CDR1 and CDR2: SGHTA, FQGNSA. The CDR3 loop is CASSPPGKNIQYF. The CDR3 nucleotides read TGTGCCAGCAGCCCACCGGGAAAAAACATTCAGTACTTC.

The chain combines TRBV19 with TRBJ2-7; D might be TRBD2 (6 bases). CDR1 is LNHDA and CDR2 is SQIVND in the germline V gene (reference sequence). Between the trimmed V and J ends, which lost 3 bases and 0 bases, there was a span of 15 bases. This CDR3 comprises 16 residues. CDR3 amino acids: CASSMSGTFSSYEQYF. The CDR3 DNA is TGTGCCAGTAGTATGTCGGGGACTTTCAGCTCCTACGAGCAGTACTTC.

About this clone: This CDR3 is also generated by other DNA sequences in the sample. The chain has TRBV5-1 and TRBJ1-3; TRBD1 is a possible D gene (5 bases). CDR3 length: 14 amino acids. Deletions cut 1 base from V and 1 base from J, with 6 bases between. Per the germline V gene, CDR1 is SGHRS and CDR2 is YFSETQ. The chain's CDR3 is CASSLTGSGNTIYF. The CDR3 DNA reads as TGCGCCAGCAGCTTGACAGGATCTGGAAACACCATATATTTT.

The rearrangement joins TRBV9 to TRBJ2-7; D might be TRBD2 (6 bases). Trimming took off 0 bases at V and 4 bases at J, with 14 bases between the two ends. The CDR3 consists of 15 residues. The germline CDR1 and CDR2 sequences are SGDLS and YYNGEE. CDR3 amino acids: CASSVAAGRDYEQYF. In nucleotides, the CDR3 is TGTGCCAGCAGCGTAGCGGCGGGAAGGGATTACGAGCAGTACTTC.

The rearrangement links TRBV15 to TRBJ1-6; unclear D gene. This CDR3 has 14 residues. Germline CDR1 and CDR2: LNHNV and YYDKDF (reference sequence). The germline V and J ends were trimmed by 6 bases and 1 base, with 7 bases remaining between them. The CDR3 reads CATRWESYNSPLHF. In DNA, the CDR3 is TGTGCCACCAGGTGGGAATCCTATAATTCACCCCTCCACTTT.

The rearrangement joins TRBV7-2 to TRBJ2-5; no definite D call. The CDR3 sequence is 13 residues long. Trimming shortened V by 3 bases and J by 4 bases, and 9 bases separated the two germline ends. Per germline, CDR1 SGHTA and CDR2 FQGNSA. Here the CDR3 DNA reads TGTGCCAGCAGCTTCCACAGTGGAGAGACCCAGTACTTC. Amino acid sequence: CASSFHSGETQYF. Filled out from reference TRBV7-2 and TRBJ2-5, the complete variable domain reads GAGVSQSPSNKVTEKGKDVELRCDPISGHTALYWYRQSLGQGLEFLIYFQGNSAPDKSGLPSDRFSAERTGGSVSTLTIQRTQQEDSAVYLCASSFHSGETQYFGPGTRLLVL.

J is TRBJ2-5 and V is TRBV11-3; the D is unclear. The DNA end favors TRBJ2-7, so the J call may be wrong. There are 13 residues in the CDR3. Germline V CDR1 and CDR2: SGHNT, YENEEA. The CDR3 sequence: CASSFRYTSEQYF. CDR3 in DNA: TGTGCCAGCAGCTTCCGGTACACCTCCGAGCAGTACTTC.

The rearrangement uses TRBV5-1 and TRBJ1-2; D is unresolved. V shed 3 bases and J shed 5 bases, with 11 bases lying between them. Looked up from germline, CDR1 is SGHRS and CDR2 is YFSETQ. The CDR3 has 13 residues. The CDR3 nucleotides are TGCGCCAGCAGCTCTGGTCCCCTTTATGGCTACACCTTC. Translated: CASSSGPLYGYTF.

This chain uses TRBV11-3 with TRBJ2-2; 9 bases line up with TRBD1. With 5 bases clipped from V and 5 bases from J, the junction kept 6 bases outside the gene matches. Looked up from germline, CDR1 is SGHNT and CDR2 is YENEEA. This CDR3 has 15 residues. The CDR3 protein is CASSPDRGRTGELFF. The CDR3 nucleotides are TGTGCCAGCAGCCCGGACAGGGGCCGGACCGGGGAGCTGTTTTTT.

This chain links TRBV6-6 with TRBJ2-7; no clear D gene. This CDR3 is built from 14 residues. V lost 6 bases to trimming and J lost 7 bases, with 19 bases between them. Germline values: CDR1 MNHNY, CDR2 SVGAGI (reference sequence). CDR3 region: CASSLTRQSLEQYF. The CDR3 DNA is TGTGCCAGCAGCCTGACCCGGCAGTCCTTAGAGCAGTACTTC.

The gene calls are TRBV14 and TRBJ2-2; a possible D gene is TRBD1 (6 bases). Trimming pared 5 bases from V and 5 bases from J, leaving 15 bases between. CDR3 length: 15 residues. Germline CDR1 SGHDN, CDR2 FVKESK. CDR3 in amino acids: CASSAHRVETGELFF. Here the CDR3 DNA reads TGTGCCAGCAGCGCCCACAGGGTTGAAACCGGGGAGCTGTTTTTT.